A single sample is the source of the 24 T cell receptor beta chains below, sequenced in a study of Ad26.COV2.S vaccination and SARS-CoV-2 variants (dated by TCRdb to 2020 to 2023). The library was generated by the immunoSEQ multiplex PCR assay. As stored in TCRdb, this immuneACCESS dataset retains in-frame rearrangements with V and J assigned. A fraction of the clones does not appear; measured against another copy, unresolved V genes explain less than half of the discrepancy, and the remainder lacks a known reason. Present in this sample are fewer than 500,000 clones, roughly 89% of which were seen just once. Of the sample, around 2.6% falls within the top ten clones. The treatment or condition label on this specimen signifies: some 20 received Ad26.COV2.S at low or high dose, single or two shots; about 5 received placebo; per-sample allocation not given. For vaccine and placebo recipients, the sequenced repertoires came from samples collected on day 63 after the first injection.

The sequencing here drew on peripheral blood, taken in a trial of Ad26.COV2.S vaccine versus placebo. The origin of the receptors is a person between 18 and 65 years old who received the Ad26.COV2.S COVID-19 vaccine or a placebo.

The chain uses TRBV30 and TRBJ1-6; D is unclear. The ends were cut back, 4 bases at V and 3 bases at J, with 10 bases in the middle. The CDR3 spans 14 residues. CDR1 is GTSNPN and CDR2 is SVGIG in the germline V gene (reference sequence). In DNA form, the CDR3 reads TGTGCCTGGACTAGCGGGAACTATAATTCACCCCTCCACTTT. As protein: CAWTSGNYNSPLHF.

For the CDR3, the DNA is TGTGCCAGCAGTTCGGGCCTTGGTACCTACGAGCAGTACTTC. Amino acid sequence: CASSSGLGTYEQYF. The chain couples TRBV28 to TRBJ2-7; D is unresolved. Germline CDR1 MDHEN, CDR2 SYDVKM. V was clipped by 4 bases and J by 2 bases, with 12 bases between them. CDR3 size: 14 residues.

The chain couples TRBV19 to TRBJ2-5, with TRBD2 matching 10 bases. The CDR3 has 17 residues. J gave up 5 bases and V 3 bases, and 12 bases lay outside the gene matches. Per germline, CDR1 LNHDA and CDR2 SQIVND (reference sequence). This CDR3 is CASSMSASGRPTETQYF. The CDR3 DNA is TGTGCCAGTAGTATGTCGGCTAGCGGGAGACCCACGGAGACCCAGTACTTC.

This clone showed up just once. This chain connects TRBV12-2 to TRBJ2-2; TRBD1 was called by the table and not checked on the DNA. TRBV12-2 corresponds to a pseudogene. The CDR3 is 14 amino acids. CDR3 residues: CASRPITNTGELFF. The CDR3 DNA reads TGTGCAAGTCGCCCGATAACAAACACCGGGGAGCTGTTTTTT.

The rearrangement uses TRBV7-8 and TRBJ2-1; D remains unclear. Trimming left V 0 bases short and J 8 bases short, with 5 bases between. CDR3 length: 12 amino acids. Per germline, CDR1 SGHVS and CDR2 FQNEAQ. The CDR3 is CASSLALDEQFF. CDR3 coding DNA: TGTGCCAGCAGCTTAGCTCTTGATGAGCAGTTCTTC.

The V call is TRBV6-5, the J call TRBJ1-1; a possible D gene is TRBD1 (6 bases). There are 13 residues in the CDR3. V was shortened by 8 bases and J by 4 bases, with 14 bases between the two germline ends. The germline V gene encodes CDR1 MNHEY and CDR2 SVGAGI. The CDR3 region is CASLPRGATEAFF. In DNA, the CDR3 is TGTGCCAGCCTCCCCAGGGGTGCCACTGAAGCTTTCTTT.

The chain has TRBV28 and TRBJ2-2; TRBD1 matches 10 bases. In germline, CDR1 is MDHEN, CDR2 SYDVKM. J was trimmed by 5 bases and V by 1 base; bases with no gene match: 4. CDR3 length equals 16 residues. The CDR3 DNA reads TGTGCCAGCAGTTTATTAAGGGGACAGGGGACCGGGGAGCTGTTTTTT. Residues: CASSLLRGQGTGELFF.

This chain links TRBV9 with TRBJ2-1; D gene unclear. This CDR3 spans 15 amino acids. Trimming took 0 bases from V and 3 from J, leaving 10 bases between them. Per the germline V gene, CDR1 is SGDLS and CDR2 is YYNGEE. Here the CDR3 DNA reads TGTGCCAGCAGCGTAGAACCAACAGACTACAATGAGCAGTTCTTC. Its translation is CASSVEPTDYNEQFF.

The rearrangement joins TRBV9 to TRBJ2-5, with D tentatively TRBD1 (6 bases). The CDR3 spans 17 residues. From germline, CDR1 is SGDLS and CDR2 YYNGEE. Trimming removed 0 bases at V and 5 bases at J, with 20 bases between. The CDR3 spells CASSVGPLVDRWETQYF. The CDR3 region has the DNA TGTGCCAGCAGCGTAGGGCCCCTAGTAGACAGGTGGGAGACCCAGTACTTC.

V gene TRBV4-1 combines with J gene TRBJ1-4, with D possibly matching TRBD1 (5 bases). This CDR3 spans 17 amino acids. The V gene lost 4 bases and the J gene lost 5 bases, with 20 bases spanning the gap. CDR1 is MGHRA and CDR2 is YSYEKL in the germline V gene. The CDR3 coding sequence is TGCGCCAGCAGCCCGTTGGACATGGGGTTCCTGAATGAAAAACTGTTTTTT. Amino acid sequence: CASSPLDMGFLNEKLFF.

The rearrangement uses TRBV20-1 and TRBJ1-1; D may be TRBD1 (6 bases). The CDR3 is made up of 14 amino acids. Germline lookup yields CDR1 DFQATT and CDR2 SNEGSKA (reference sequence). The V end lost 3 bases, the J end lost 3 bases, and 14 bases lay between the germline ends. CDR3 bases: TGCAGTGCTAGTCCTGAGAGGGGGTACACTGAAGCTTTCTTT. It specifies CSASPERGYTEAFF.

The rearrangement links TRBV7-2 to TRBJ1-3; D call uncertain. CDR1 SGHTA and CDR2 FQGNSA come from the germline V gene. This CDR3 spans 15 amino acids. V lost 7 bases, J lost 0 bases, and 13 bases lay in between. In DNA, the CDR3 is TGTGCCAGCATGAAGTACAGTCTCTCTGGAAACACCATATATTTT. As protein: CASMKYSLSGNTIYF.

The chain carries TRBV24-1 and TRBJ2-3; D may match TRBD1 or TRBD2 (6 bases each). Per germline, CDR1 KGHDR and CDR2 SFDVKD. The CDR3 consists of 13 residues. V was trimmed by 10 bases and J by 4 bases, leaving 14 bases between them. In nucleotides, the CDR3 is TGTGCCACGGGGGGCGTGGACCCAGATACGCAGTATTTT. As protein: CATGGVDPDTQYF.

The chain joins TRBV11-2 to TRBJ2-5, with 10 bases lining up with TRBD2. Germline V gene data show CDR1 as SGHAT and CDR2 as FQNNGV. The CDR3 contains 15 residues. J was trimmed by 5 bases and V by 4 bases; bases with no gene match: 7. CDR3 in amino acids: CASSSSGSLLETQYF. The CDR3 nucleotides are TGTGCCAGCAGCTCTAGCGGGAGCCTATTGGAGACCCAGTACTTC.

This rearrangement joins TRBV15 to TRBJ2-1; D remains unclear. This CDR3 region has 16 residues. Germline V gene sequence: CDR1 LNHNV, CDR2 YYDKDF (reference sequence). V dropped 0 bases and J dropped 0 bases, with 9 bases sitting between them. CDR3 protein: CATSREALISYNEQFF. Here the CDR3 DNA reads TGTGCCACCAGCAGAGAAGCCCTCATCTCCTACAATGAGCAGTTCTTC.

V usage is TRBV5-1 and J usage is TRBJ2-3; D is ambiguous. Germline V gene sequence: CDR1 SGHRS, CDR2 YFSETQ. The ends were cut back, 5 bases at V and 7 bases at J, with 11 bases in the middle. The CDR3 length is 12 residues. CDR3 DNA: TGCGCCAGCAGTTTCGGAGAGAATACGCAGTATTTT. As protein: CASSFGENTQYF.

This sequence joins TRBV7-2 and TRBJ2-1, with 7 bases aligning to TRBD1. CDR3 length equals 15 residues. Trimming removed 3 bases from V and 2 bases from J; junction bases left unmatched: 4. Germline CDR1 SGHTA, CDR2 FQGNSA. The CDR3 loop reads CASSFDRATYNEQFF. Here the CDR3 DNA reads TGTGCCAGCAGCTTCGACAGGGCAACCTACAATGAGCAGTTCTTC. The full variable domain, completed using reference TRBV7-2 and TRBJ2-1, is GAGVSQSPSNKVTEKGKDVELRCDPISGHTALYWYRQSLGQGLEFLIYFQGNSAPDKSGLPSDRFSAERTGGSVSTLTIQRTQQEDSAVYLCASSFDRATYNEQFFGPGTRLTVL.

The chain combines TRBV5-1 with TRBJ2-7; D ambiguous. CDR3 length: 13 residues. The germline V and J ends were trimmed by 3 bases and 0 bases, with 7 bases remaining between them. Germline CDR1 is SGHRS and CDR2 is YFSETQ. The CDR3 spells CASSYLSSYEQYF. For the CDR3, the DNA is TGCGCCAGCAGCTATTTGAGCTCCTACGAGCAGTACTTC.

This clone was counted once. CDR3 DNA: TGCGCCAGCAGCTTGGGAAGTAGCGGGAGCGGCCCTTACACAGATACGCAGTATTTT. This sequence encodes CASSLGSSGSGPYTDTQYF. The chain has TRBV5-1 and TRBJ2-3; 9 nucleotides line up with TRBD2. Germline lookup yields CDR1 SGHRS and CDR2 YFSETQ. This CDR3 region has 19 residues. The J segment lost 2 bases and the V segment lost 0 bases, leaving 13 bases of the junction unmatched.

The J gene is TRBJ1-2, the V gene TRBV4-3, with unresolved D. The CDR3 length is 16 residues. V was trimmed by 0 bases and J by 4 bases, leaving 15 bases between them. The germline V gene encodes CDR1 LGHNA and CDR2 YSLEER. The CDR3 protein is CASSQEIDYEGYGYTF. The CDR3 nucleotides read TGCGCCAGCAGCCAAGAAATTGATTATGAGGGCTATGGCTACACCTTC.

The chain links TRBV18 to TRBJ2-7; D possibly corresponds to TRBD1 (5 bases). The CDR3 runs to 14 residues. V lost 2 bases and J 0 bases, leaving 8 bases between the germline ends. Per the germline V gene, CDR1 is KGHSH and CDR2 is LQKENI. CDR3 sequence (DNA): TGTGCCAGCTCACCAGACAGTTCCTCCTACGAGCAGTACTTC. It codes for CASSPDSSSYEQYF.

The V and J genes are TRBV6-2 or TRBV6-3 and TRBJ1-4; maybe TRBD1 (5 bases). This CDR3 spans 16 amino acids. The ends were cut back, 0 bases at V and 3 bases at J, with 11 bases in the middle. CDR1 and CDR2 from the germline V gene are MNHEY and SVGEGT. The chain's CDR3 is CASSYSKRGPNEKLFF. CDR3 DNA: TGTGCCAGCAGTTACTCGAAAAGGGGACCTAATGAAAAACTGTTTTTT.

Here the CDR3 DNA reads TGTGCCAGCGCTACACAGGGTTCGAACACCGGGGAGCTGTTTTTT. As protein: CASATQGSNTGELFF. The V gene is TRBV9, the J gene TRBJ2-2; a weak D match, TRBD1 (6 bases). Trimming cost V 7 bases and J 0 bases, with 13 bases left between them. The CDR3 has 15 residues. Germline V gives CDR1 SGDLS, CDR2 YYNGEE.

V is TRBV30 and J is TRBJ1-1, with 7 bases fitting TRBD1. Germline values: CDR1 GTSNPN, CDR2 SVGIG (reference sequence). The J segment lost 0 bases and the V segment lost 2 bases, leaving 9 bases of the junction unmatched. CDR3 length: 16 amino acids. The CDR3 nucleotides read TGTGCCTGGAGTAAGGGGGCAGCCAACATGAACACTGAAGCTTTCTTT. This gives the protein CAWSKGAANMNTEAFF.